Shown below are 5 T cell receptor beta chains from a single sample sequenced in a study of CD8 T cells in ankylosing spondylitis. From the 5' RACE reads, TCRdb called clonotypes with MiXCR, one entry per CDR3 protein. The table has 350,000 to 450,000 distinct CDR3 sequences, around 20% seen once. Sequencing was carried out using blood, either unsorted or a sorted T cell fraction (not recorded which). The receptors were sampled from a male donor with ankylosing spondylitis or in good health (not recorded which).

The chain is built from TRBV29-1 and TRBJ2-3; D may be TRBD1 (7 bases). CDR3 size: 16 residues. The germline V gene encodes CDR1 SQVTM and CDR2 ANQGSEA. The ends were cut back, 0 bases at V and 6 bases at J, with 19 bases in the middle. CDR3 nucleotide sequence: TGCAGCGTTGAAGATGCGGGACAGAGGCCCAGGGATACGCAGTATTTT. Residues: CSVEDAGQRPRDTQYF.

The CDR3 DNA reads TGTGCCAGCAGCGCCAGAAGGGGGATAGGGTATGGCTACACCTTC. Translated, it gives CASSARRGIGYGYTF. The chain joins TRBV7-9 to TRBJ1-2; possibly TRBD1 for D (6 bases). CDR1 and CDR2 (germline): SEHNR, FQNEAQ (reference sequence). Trimming shortened V by 5 bases and J by 5 bases, and 18 bases separated the two germline ends. The CDR3 has 15 residues.

V gene TRBV12-3 or TRBV12-4 combines with J gene TRBJ1-6; unclear D gene. This CDR3 is 12 amino acids long. V gave up 6 bases and J gave up 5 bases, with 5 bases separating them. CDR3 in amino acids: CASSRHNSPLHF. CDR3 nucleotides: TGTGCCAGCAGCCGACATAATTCACCCCTCCACTTT.

Many counts were recorded for this clonotype. The chain's CDR3 is CASSQGGSYGYTF. In DNA, the CDR3 is TGTGCCAGCAGTCAGGGGGGCAGCTATGGCTACACCTTC. The rearrangement links TRBV12-3 or TRBV12-4 to TRBJ1-2; TRBD1 matches 7 bases. The V segment lost 5 bases and the J segment 4 bases; nucleotides outside the gene matches: 4. There are 13 residues in the CDR3.

This clonotype has more than one count but fewer than ten. The rearrangement uses TRBV5-1 and TRBJ2-1, with a tentative D call TRBD1 (5 bases). This CDR3 spans 15 amino acids. With 2 bases removed from V and 4 bases from J, the gap between germline ends came to 13 bases. Germline loops: CDR1 SGHRS, CDR2 YFSETQ. CDR3 loop: CASSLGHVGYNEQFF. The CDR3 DNA sequence: TGCGCCAGCAGCTTAGGACACGTGGGGTACAATGAGCAGTTCTTC.